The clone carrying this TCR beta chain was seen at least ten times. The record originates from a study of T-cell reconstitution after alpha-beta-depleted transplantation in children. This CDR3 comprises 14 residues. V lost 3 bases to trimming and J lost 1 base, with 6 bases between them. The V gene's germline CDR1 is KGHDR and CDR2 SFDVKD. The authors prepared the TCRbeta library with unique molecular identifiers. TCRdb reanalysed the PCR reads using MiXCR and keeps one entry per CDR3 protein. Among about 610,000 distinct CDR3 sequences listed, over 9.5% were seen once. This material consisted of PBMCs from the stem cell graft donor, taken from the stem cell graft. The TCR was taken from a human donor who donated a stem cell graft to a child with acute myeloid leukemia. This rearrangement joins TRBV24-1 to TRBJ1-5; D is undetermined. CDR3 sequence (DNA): TGTGCCACCAGTGATACAGACAGCAATCAGCCCCAGCATTTT. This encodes CATSDTDSNQPQHF.